This T cell receptor (beta chain) was profiled in a study of STAT5B mutations in CD4+ large granular lymphocyte leukemia. The assay was immunoSEQ multiplex PCR, and TCRdb's table has in-frame clones only and misses some. The profile shows under 40,000 clones, around 76% of them singletons. The ends were cut back, 4 bases at V and 0 bases at J, with 17 bases in the middle. The CDR3 sequence is 17 residues long. Germline CDR1 reads SGDLS; CDR2 reads YYNGEE. The material sequenced was CD4+ T cells from blood buffy coats. V usage is TRBV9 and J usage is TRBJ1-5; a weak D match, TRBD1 (6 bases). This clonotype originated in a human donor in good health. The CDR3 nucleotides are TGTGCCAGCAGCCCCAGCGGGGGCGCGTCTAGCAATCAGCCCCAGCATTTT. As protein: CASSPSGGASSNQPQHF.